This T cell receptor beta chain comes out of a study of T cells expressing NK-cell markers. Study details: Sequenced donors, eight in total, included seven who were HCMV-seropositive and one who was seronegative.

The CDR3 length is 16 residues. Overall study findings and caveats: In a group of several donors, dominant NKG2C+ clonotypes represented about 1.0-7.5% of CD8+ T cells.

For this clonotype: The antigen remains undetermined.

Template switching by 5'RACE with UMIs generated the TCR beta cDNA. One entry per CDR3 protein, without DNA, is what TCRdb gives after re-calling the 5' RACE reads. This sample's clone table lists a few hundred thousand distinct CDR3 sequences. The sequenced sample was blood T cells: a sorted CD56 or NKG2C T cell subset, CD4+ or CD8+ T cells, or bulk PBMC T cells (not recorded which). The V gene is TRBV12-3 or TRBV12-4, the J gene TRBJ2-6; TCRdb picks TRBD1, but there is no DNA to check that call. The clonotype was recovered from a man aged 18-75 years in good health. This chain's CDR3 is CASIGATQSGANVLTF.